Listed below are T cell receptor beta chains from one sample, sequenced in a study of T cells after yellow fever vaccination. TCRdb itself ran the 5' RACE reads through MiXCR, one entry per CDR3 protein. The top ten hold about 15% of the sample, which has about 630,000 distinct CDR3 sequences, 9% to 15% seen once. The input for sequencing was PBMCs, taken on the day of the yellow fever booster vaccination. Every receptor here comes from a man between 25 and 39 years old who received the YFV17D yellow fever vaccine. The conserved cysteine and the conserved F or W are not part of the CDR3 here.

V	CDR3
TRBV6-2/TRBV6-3	ASSSLQKDNKFGSLSYNEQF
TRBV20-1	SAIPPGPIPGEQY
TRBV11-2	ASSSPDRAQPQH
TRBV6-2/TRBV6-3	ASSRGGETHNEQF
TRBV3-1	ASSQFGNTYEQY
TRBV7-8	ASSLVQGDTQY
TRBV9	ASSPTVNSNQPQH
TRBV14	ASSQEERGQETQY
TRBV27	ASSLGGFGQPQH
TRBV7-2	ASSQDFHRTDTQY
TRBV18	ASSPRRKTGINEQF
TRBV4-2	ASSPSVAGDLYEQY
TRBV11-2	ASSAREPYEQY
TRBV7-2	ASAQRDEQF
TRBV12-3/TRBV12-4	ASSQRGGGHEQY
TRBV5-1	ASSSTGGGSGEQY
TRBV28	ASSFPTGSGGAQY
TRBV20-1	SAMDRSQPQH
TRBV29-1	SVAMGLAAYEQY
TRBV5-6	ASSSSGASEAF
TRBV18	ASSPSRETQY
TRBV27	ASSLSPPGTGTETQY
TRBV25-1	ASSGPSDTQY
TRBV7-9	ASSLGSGIPTDTQY
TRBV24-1	ATSAGNTDTQY
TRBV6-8	ASSFPVRSQF
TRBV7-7	ASSRQERETQY
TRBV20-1	SAPRWDSPSYEQY
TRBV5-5	ASRKLAGGMTEQY
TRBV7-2	ASSREAGRSPLH
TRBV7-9	ASSSDSGELF
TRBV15	ATSRGAWGGSAASSYEQY
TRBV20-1	SAEGLAGSETQY
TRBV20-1	SARTSLNTQY
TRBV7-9	ASLRQAGMETQY
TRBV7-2	ASSLAEGTGTQY
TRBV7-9	ASSRTDRTYEQY
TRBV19	ASSPRDRGRYEQY
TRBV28	ASSQGGGSGQETQY
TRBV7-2	ASSLRGTGRYGYT
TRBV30	AWSQKTGTGELF
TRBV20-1	SAIGEGSSGNADTQY
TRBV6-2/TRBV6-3	ASSTSLEQY
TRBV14	ASSQTPGQGAYEQY
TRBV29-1	SVQSGSSTDTQY
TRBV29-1	SVGGGFTDTQY
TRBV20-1	SANPGTYEQY
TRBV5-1	ASGRERGTQY
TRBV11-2	ASSSDPMGGDDYEQY
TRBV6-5	ASSYTSGYYEQY
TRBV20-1	SANFGTVNTEAF
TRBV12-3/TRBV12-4	ASSLGLGGPDNEQF